A single T cell receptor beta chain is shown here with its context. Study processing details: Counts of nucleated cells, estimated from reference gene primer amplification, were obtained. Libraries were prepared by immunoSEQ multiplex PCR; TCRdb keeps only in-frame clonotypes and omits some of them. The V and J calls and clone size were taken over from that table, and D and trimming were inferred from the DNA. In the table there are 40,000 to 55,000 clones, 75% to 85% of which are singletons. This CDR3 contains 18 residues. Germline CDR1 is KGHDR and CDR2 is SFDVKD. The V gene end was trimmed by 4 bases and the J gene end by 4 bases; junction bases not matched to a gene: 9. This specimen belongs to a study of blood T cell repertoires in COVID-19.

This TCR was recovered from a human donor in a cohort sampled during active COVID-19. This sequence joins TRBV24-1 and TRBJ2-1, with 13 nucleotides matching TRBD2. The sequenced sample was peripheral blood. CDR3 sequence reads: CATSERPRTSGSYNEQFF. The CDR3 bases are TGTGCCACCAGTGAACGCCCCCGGACTAGCGGGAGTTACAATGAGCAGTTCTTC.